This paragraph reports one T cell receptor (beta chain). This clone was seen once. Its antigen is unknown. Per-nucleotide qualities are absent, and no much larger clonotype sits a single base away. The sample is drawn from a study of T cell changes during pregnancy in multiple sclerosis (dated by TCRdb to between 2018 and 2020). Regarding the study in general: In women with multiple sclerosis, the researchers looked at how the T cell repertoire shifted as pregnancy progressed.

The library was produced with the immunoSEQ multiplex PCR assay. TCRdb stores this immuneACCESS table with in-frame sequences only. Part of the clones is absent; in the studies checked, under half of the shortfall reflects unresolved V genes, and no reason is known for the rest. Here the sample has about 46,000 clones; approximately 92% occur a single time. Of the sample, around 9.2% is held by the ten largest clones. The CDR3 covers 17 residues, taking in both the cysteine and the phenylalanine. Of all the DNA, just the CDR3 is kept, 51 bases in frame from base 1. V is cut back by 1 base and J by 0 bases, with 6 bases in the junction unmatched. Via the germline V gene, CDR1 is SGDLS and CDR2 YYNGEE.

Recombination joined TRBV9 with TRBJ2-1, with 8 central nucleotides matching TRBD2. The origin of this receptor is a female donor with multiple sclerosis, enrolled in a pregnancy study. Sample: CD8+ T cells from peripheral blood mononuclear cells, taken after pregnancy. The CDR3 is CASSVSGGASSYNEQFF. At the DNA level, the sequence is TGTGCCAGCAGCGTATCCGGGGGGGCTAGCTCCTACAATGAGCAGTTCTTC.